The clone carrying this T cell receptor (beta chain) was seen only once. The target antigen is unknown. J was trimmed by 3 bases and V by 7 bases; bases with no gene match: 1. This CDR3 is 13 amino acids long. Germline values: CDR1 SGHRS, CDR2 YFSETQ. One entry per CDR3 protein, called by TCRdb with MiXCR from the multiplex PCR reads. The table lists some 140,000 distinct CDR3 sequences, less than 25% of them singletons, with 2% to 2.5% in the top ten. This sample is part of a study of breast tumors, draining lymph nodes, adjacent tissues. The study, taken as a whole, reports: Compared with basal-like, luminal-like tumors shared significantly more repertoire with nontumor tissue. Tumor repertoires ranked between lymph nodes and nontumor tissue in diversity, with V and J gene preferences.

Breast cancer patients provided tissue from their axillary draining lymph nodes. The chain carries TRBV5-1 and TRBJ2-3; 11 nucleotides agree with TRBD2. This receptor was taken from a female donor with breast cancer. Some clones in this sample may be carry-over from other donors' samples. The sequenced material came from axillary lymph node tissue. CDR3 bases: TGCGCCAGCTCTAGCGGGAGGACAGATACGCAGTATTTT. Encoded protein: CASSSGRTDTQYF.